The 6 T cell receptor beta chains below were found in one sample sequenced in a study of cytotoxic CD8 clonotypes in ibrutinib-treated CLL. Clones were read by immunoSEQ multiplex PCR, and TCRdb kept only the in-frame ones, dropping some. The sample records 300,000 to 350,000 clones, roughly 80% being singletons. Sequences were derived from PBMCs, sampled before ibrutinib treatment. Source of these receptors: a human donor with chronic lymphocytic leukemia.

The chain combines TRBV6-1 with TRBJ1-2; TRBD1 might be the D (6 bases). The CDR3 totals 15 residues. V shed 0 bases and J shed 7 bases, with 15 bases lying between them. Germline V gene sequence: CDR1 MNHNS, CDR2 SASEGT. Here the CDR3 DNA reads TGTGCCAGCAGTGAAGCGGGGACACCGCATTTTGGCTACACCTTC. It encodes CASSEAGTPHFGYTF.

V gene TRBV10-2 combines with J gene TRBJ2-1; D tentatively reads TRBD1 or TRBD2 (6 bases each). V gave up 8 bases and J gave up 12 bases, with 20 bases separating them. Germline CDR1 is WSHSY and CDR2 is SAAADI. CDR3 length: 13 residues. CDR3 nucleotides: TGCGCCAGCTCCCCGGGGGCGAGGGTTGGGCAGTTCTTC. This codes for CASSPGARVGQFF.

This clone was counted a few times. CDR3 sequence (DNA): TGTGCCAGCAGAGACATGGACTACTCCTACGAGCAGTACTTC. Protein: CASRDMDYSYEQYF. This chain links TRBV27 with TRBJ2-7; weak D call: TRBD2 (6 bases). The CDR3 consists of 14 residues. Germline CDR1 and CDR2: MNHEY and SMNVEV (reference sequence). The V end was cut by 6 bases, the J end by 0 bases, with 12 bases between.

The chain is built from TRBV5-1 and TRBJ2-1; TRBD1 is a possible D gene (6 bases). Looked up from germline, CDR1 is SGHRS and CDR2 is YFSETQ. This CDR3 is 14 amino acids long. V lost 2 bases and J lost 3, with 9 bases in between. The DNA of the CDR3 is TGCGCCAGCAGCTTACCAGGGGACTACAATGAGCAGTTCTTC. Translating gives CASSLPGDYNEQFF.

This sequence joins TRBV9 and TRBJ1-5, with 7 bases lining up with TRBD1. In germline, CDR1 is SGDLS, CDR2 YYNGEE. This CDR3 has 14 amino acids. V was pared by 3 bases and J by 3 bases, with 3 bases of the junction left unmatched. This CDR3 reads CASSAGTDNQPQHF. The CDR3 DNA reads TGTGCCAGCAGCGCCGGGACAGACAATCAGCCCCAGCATTTT.

The chain employs TRBV28 and TRBJ2-7; D possibly corresponds to TRBD2 (6 bases). Germline CDR1 reads MDHEN; CDR2 reads SYDVKM. The CDR3 sequence is 15 residues long. Trimming removed 3 bases at V and 4 bases at J, with 16 bases between. CDR3: CASSLGGLEVYEQYF. The CDR3 coding sequence is TGTGCCAGCAGTTTGGGAGGCCTCGAGGTATACGAGCAGTACTTC.